The next 3 T cell receptor beta chains were all read from a single sample in a study of CD4+ T cells in melanoma. Using immunoSEQ multiplex PCR, the repertoire was profiled, and TCRdb retains in-frame clones only, with some absent. The repertoire holds roughly 150,000 clones, nearly 95% seen once, with approximately 1.5% in the top ten. The receptors were gathered from a human donor with melanoma.

This rearrangement joins TRBV6-6 to TRBJ1-4, with TRBD1 matching over 9 bases. This CDR3 is built from 14 residues. Looked up from germline, CDR1 is MNHNY and CDR2 is SVGAGI (reference sequence). V lost 5 bases, J lost 10 bases, and 8 bases stayed unmatched. CDR3 in amino acids: CASSSDRGSGKLFF. CDR3 in DNA: TGTGCCAGCAGTAGTGACAGGGGGAGCGGAAAACTGTTTTTT.

V usage is TRBV4-2 and J usage is TRBJ2-2; the match to TRBD1 covers 8 bases. V lost 2 bases and J lost 8; bases outside the gene matches: 7. This CDR3 contains 15 residues. CDR1 and CDR2 (germline): LGHNA, YNFKEQ. The CDR3 loop is CASSQQDRELGELFF. DNA of the CDR3: TGTGCCAGCAGCCAACAGGACAGGGAATTGGGGGAGCTGTTTTTT.

The V and J genes are TRBV7-9 and TRBJ1-3; D ambiguous. V was pared by 7 bases and J by 2 bases, with 15 bases between. The CDR3 is made up of 15 amino acids. Looked up from germline, CDR1 is SEHNR and CDR2 is FQNEAQ (reference sequence). The CDR3 DNA reads as TGTGCCAGCAAACAATACGGCGACCCTGGAAACACCATATATTTT. Its translation is CASKQYGDPGNTIYF. Based on the CDR3 plus reference TRBV7-9 and TRBJ1-3, the full variable domain is DTGVSQNPRHKITKRGQNVTFRCDPISEHNRLYWYRQTLGQGPEFLTYFQNEAQLEKSRLLSDRFSAERPKGSFSTLEIQRTEQGDSAMYLCASKQYGDPGNTIYFGEGSWLTVV.